Presented here are 16 T cell receptor beta chains from one specimen sequenced in a study of beta chain features in type 1 diabetes. The entirety of the isolated RNA underwent reverse transcription, so expressed TCRB transcripts were sequenced. Repertoires were generated with immunoSEQ multiplex PCR, while TCRdb's copy carries only in-frame clones and drops some. The sample has under 900,000 clones; roughly 15% are singletons. Source material: naive CD4+ T cells from blood. The origin of the receptors is a woman between 18 and 30 years old in good health.

The V gene is TRBV6-4, the J gene TRBJ2-1; the match to TRBD1 covers 8 bases. The CDR3 has 15 amino acids. CDR1 is MRHNA and CDR2 is SNTAGT in the germline V gene. V lost 0 bases, J lost 4 bases, and 2 bases stayed unmatched. The CDR3 DNA follows: TGTGCCAGCAGTGACTCCGGGACAGGTTACAATGAGCAGTTCTTC. Translated: CASSDSGTGYNEQFF.

This clone was counted a few times. The chain couples TRBV25-1 to TRBJ1-1, with 10 bases aligning to TRBD1. The CDR3 contains 13 residues. V trimming: 6 bases; J trimming: 4 bases; junction bases outside the gene matches: 2. Germline V lookup: CDR1 MGHDK, CDR2 SYGVNS. CDR3 DNA: TGTGCCAGCAGAAGGACAGGGGGCACTGAAGCTTTCTTT. It translates to CASRRTGGTEAFF.

The V and J genes are TRBV28 and TRBJ1-5; D not certain. The CDR3 covers 14 residues. Trimming took 4 bases from V and 4 from J, leaving 11 bases between them. Germline V CDR1 and CDR2: MDHEN, SYDVKM. The CDR3 region has the DNA TGTGCCAGCAGTTGGGTTCAGAGAAATCAGCCCCAGCATTTT. This codes for CASSWVQRNQPQHF.

In this sample, this clone turned up a few times. V is TRBV7-9 and J is TRBJ2-3; 7 nucleotides align to TRBD1. Germline loops: CDR1 SEHNR, CDR2 FQNEAQ (reference sequence). Trimming at V came to 5 bases and at J to 2 bases, leaving 7 bases not matched to a gene. CDR3 length equals 15 residues. The CDR3 DNA is TGTGCCAGCAGCCCGGGACAGATAAACACAGATACGCAGTATTTT. Protein product: CASSPGQINTDTQYF. The entire variable domain, with the rest obtained from reference TRBV7-9 and TRBJ2-3, is as follows: DTGVSQNPRHKITKRGQNVTFRCDPISEHNRLYWYRQTLGQGPEFLTYFQNEAQLEKSRLLSDRFSAERPKGSFSTLEIQRTEQGDSAMYLCASSPGQINTDTQYFGPGTRLTVL.

The rearrangement links TRBV13 to TRBJ1-3, with D unclear. CDR3 length equals 15 residues. V lost 5 bases and J lost 0, with 11 bases in between. Germline V lookup: CDR1 PRHDT, CDR2 FYEKMQ (reference sequence). Written as DNA, the CDR3 is TGTGCCAGCAGCCCACGTCCTACCTCTGGAAACACCATATATTTT. This encodes CASSPRPTSGNTIYF.

In its sample, this clone was seen a few times. The chain joins TRBV6-6 to TRBJ2-2; possible D gene TRBD2, 5 bases. V was cut by 5 bases and J by 1 base, with 14 bases left in between. CDR3 length: 16 amino acids. Germline V gene data show CDR1 as MNHNY and CDR2 as SVGAGI (reference sequence). This CDR3 is CASSQRETRNTGELFF. Written as DNA, the CDR3 is TGTGCCAGCAGTCAGAGGGAAACACGGAACACCGGGGAGCTGTTTTTT.

This clone was detected only a few times. The rearrangement links TRBV15 to TRBJ2-1, with 11 bases aligning to TRBD1. With V trimmed by 9 bases and J by 9 bases, 10 bases remained unmatched. Germline V gene sequence: CDR1 LNHNV, CDR2 YYDKDF (reference sequence). This CDR3 has 14 residues. CDR3 sequence reads: CATTLSGTGGEQFF. The CDR3 DNA follows: TGTGCCACGACACTTTCCGGGACAGGGGGTGAGCAGTTCTTC.

Regarding this clone: Compared with germline, one end of the junction differs, possibly owing to a read error. In nucleotides, the CDR3 is TGTGCCAGCACCCAAGGGGCCTACGATGAGCAGTTCTTC. Translated, it gives CASTQGAYDEQFF. The V and J genes are TRBV2 and TRBJ2-1, with D possibly being TRBD1 (5 bases). Germline CDR1 reads SNHLY; CDR2 reads FYNNEI. This CDR3 region has 13 residues. Full variable domain (outside the CDR3, taken from reference TRBV2 and TRBJ2-1): EPEVTQTPSHQVTQMGQEVILRCVPISNHLYFYWYRQILGQKVEFLVSFYNNEISEKSEIFDDQFSVERPDGSNFTLKIRSTKLEDSAMYFCASTQGAYDEQFFGPGTRLTVL.

This clone turned up a few times. The J gene is TRBJ2-7, the V gene TRBV18; 8 bases match TRBD2. CDR1 is KGHSH, CDR2 LQKENI, per germline. V gave up 2 bases and J gave up 3 bases; unmatched junction bases: 9. The CDR3 sequence is 16 residues long. CDR3 sequence (DNA): TGTGCCAGCTCACCATACGGGGGGGCGTTGATCTACGAGCAGTACTTC. Protein sequence: CASSPYGGALIYEQYF.

This clone showed up just a few times. Other DNA sequences in the same sample also yield this CDR3. This rearrangement joins TRBV7-2 to TRBJ2-1; D uncertain. The length of the CDR3 is 15 residues. Germline V gene data show CDR1 as SGHTA and CDR2 as FQGNSA. The V and J ends lost 1 base and 2 bases respectively, with 9 bases between them. DNA of the CDR3: TGTGCCAGCAGCTTAGTCGTCGGGCCCTACAATGAGCAGTTCTTC. The encoded protein is CASSLVVGPYNEQFF.

This clone has a handful of counts. The chain uses TRBV10-3 and TRBJ2-5; unclear D gene. CDR3 length: 12 amino acids. V was clipped by 5 bases and J by 1 base, with 5 bases between them. Germline-derived CDR1 and CDR2 are ENHRY and SYGVKD. CDR3 in DNA: TGTGCCATCAGTAGACCCCAAGAGACCCAGTACTTC. Translation: CAISRPQETQYF.

The table lists this clone with a few counts. The chain uses TRBV7-2 and TRBJ1-3; D gene unclear. CDR1 is SGHTA, CDR2 FQGNSA, per germline. The CDR3 has 13 residues. The ends were cut back, 4 bases at V and 2 bases at J, with 6 bases in the middle. The CDR3 nucleotides read TGTGCCAGCAGCTCACGGGCTGGAAACACCATATATTTT. Translation gives CASSSRAGNTIYF.

This clone was detected a few times. Different DNA sequences within this sample yield the same CDR3. The V call is TRBV28, the J call TRBJ2-1; D is unclear. There are 11 residues in the CDR3. Looked up from germline, CDR1 is MDHEN and CDR2 is SYDVKM. V was pared by 8 bases and J by 4 bases, with 6 bases between. CDR3 DNA sequence: TGTGCCAGCTCCAGATACAATGAGCAGTTCTTC. Amino acid sequence: CASSRYNEQFF.

The V gene is TRBV2, the J gene TRBJ2-3; D not resolved. The CDR3 has 11 residues. The ends were cut back, 8 bases at V and 6 bases at J, with 9 bases in the middle. CDR1 is SNHLY and CDR2 is FYNNEI in the germline V gene. The CDR3 region is CASGERDTQYF. CDR3 nucleotides: TGTGCCAGCGGAGAGAGGGATACGCAGTATTTT.

This clone has just a few counts. This chain links TRBV9 with TRBJ1-5; 9 bases match TRBD1. This CDR3 contains 15 residues. The germline V gene encodes CDR1 SGDLS and CDR2 YYNGEE. The V and J ends lost 3 bases and 4 bases, in that order; junction bases with no gene match: 5. This chain's CDR3 is CASSARQGENQPQHF. The CDR3 DNA reads TGTGCCAGCAGCGCTCGACAGGGGGAAAATCAGCCCCAGCATTTT.

Only a few counts were recorded for this clone. The chain has TRBV10-3 and TRBJ1-2; D may be TRBD1 (5 bases). In germline, CDR1 is ENHRY, CDR2 SYGVKD. This CDR3 spans 14 amino acids. The V and J ends lost 6 bases and 3 bases respectively, with 14 bases between them. CDR3 in DNA: TGTGCCATCAGGCCGGGGGGTTCGGACTATGGCTACACCTTC. Protein product: CAIRPGGSDYGYTF.